This TCR beta chain derives from a study of identical twins listed by TCRdb under 2016. Study-level background: The study deep-sequenced TCR alpha and beta repertoires from monozygotic twins, unrelated adults of various ages and cord blood to test whether fetal clonotypes persist. To rule out contamination, replicate twin experiments were performed at different times with different library preparation protocols. Here is what the overall study found, with its caveats: Because the same donors could not be followed over many years, the conclusions relied on cross-sectional statistical analysis. Compared with coincidental sharing between unrelated individuals, out-of-frame TCR alpha sequences shared between twins showed an excess of sequences with low generation probability. Abundant cord blood beta clonotypes carried fewer insertions; young adult naive repertoires showed a weaker similar trend, while memory repertoires showed none. Zero-insertion analyses could be partly confounded by invariant T cells such as MAIT and iNKT, although diverse VJ usage argued against such confounding for most clonotypes. Excess twin sharing in beta out-of-frame sequences was weaker because fewer shared sequences lowered the signal-to-noise ratio. In monozygotic twins, out-of-frame TCR alpha sharing was systematically underestimated by recombination models, although the models agreed with sharing between unrelated individuals.

Library generation was performed with 5' RACE. Data came from an Illumina HiSeq 2000. Template switching added a universal primer binding site, and the final cDNA carried a unique molecular identifier that allowed TCR cDNA molecules to be counted accurately. Specific primers in the conserved constant-segment region were used to synthesize first-strand cDNA for TCR alpha and beta chains. Each cDNA library was double barcoded, with a SMART-Mk sample barcode plus Illumina barcodes, to control for contamination. TruSeq adapter sequences along with Illumina sample barcodes were introduced in two successive PCR steps. TCR alpha and beta cDNA libraries were sequenced on the Illumina HiSeq platform with custom primers. In the original analysis: MiGEC processed the raw reads to extract unique molecular identifiers, while MiXCR was used to determine the CDR3 positions. For each individual, recombination models were inferred using an EM algorithm with the repgenHMM and IGoR tools. The tcR package in R was used for shared clonotype analysis, with sharing normalized by the product of cloneset sizes. To study raw recombination without the effects of thymic and clonal selection, out-of-frame nonproductive sequences were analyzed. The public reads were quality trimmed at Q25 with fastp and then assembled into clones with MiXCR by TCRdb, keeping productive beta chains. Identical CDR3 protein sequences are pooled into one entry, listed with their most common genes and DNA. The V and J calls shown here were made by TCRdb, not taken from the authors' results. A total of 250,000 or so distinct CDR3 sequences appear in this sample, approximately 7.9% of them only once. Jointly, the top ten make up about 5.6% of the sample.

CDR1 is given as MDHEN and CDR2 as SYDVKM, both from the germline V gene. V is reduced by 4 bases and J by 6 bases, leaving a spacing of 10 bases between them. The CDR3 measures 13 amino acids from cysteine to phenylalanine. The DNA shown is the 39-base CDR3, in frame from base 1. Every donor in the study was a healthy Caucasian. Three pairs of female monozygotic twins, all aged 18 to 29 years, made up the twin cohort. Positive isolation kits from Invitrogen were used to isolate the CD4+ and CD8+ T cell populations. Details on this clonotype: It lacks a known antigen. Base qualities were left out, and no much larger clone turns up one base away.

Another study also made use of these data, one on yellow fever vaccine responses in identical twins. Per that second paper: The T cell response to vaccination in identical twins was reported by the authors to appear partly convergent and partly personalized. The study precisely tracked vaccine-responding T cell clones in identical twins.

The TCR originated in a woman aged 18-29 years in good health. Here the chain combines TRBV28 and TRBJ2-1; a tentative D call is TRBD1 (5 bases match). The sequenced material came from CD8+ T cells sorted from blood. The CDR3 amino acid sequence is: CASSWQGTNEQFF. The nucleotide sequence reads TGTGCCAGCAGTTGGCAGGGCACCAATGAGCAGTTCTTC.